One sample yielded the 30 T cell receptor beta chains listed below, sequenced in a study of a mutant IDH1 vaccine in newly diagnosed glioma. These receptors' antigens are unknown. The repertoire was sequenced with immunoSEQ multiplex PCR; TCRdb's copy has only in-frame clones and lacks some. The sample consists of tens of thousands of clones, around three quarters of them appearing once. Time point defined: week 11, during vaccination. One vaccine dose held 300 ug of mutant IDH1 20-mer peptide and came with topical imiquimod. Sequences were derived from PBMCs, sampled from a glioma patient whose treatment included an IDH1 peptide vaccine. The receptors originated from a man aged 35 to 55 with glioma.

This sequence joins TRBV5-8 and TRBJ1-1; no clear D gene. Germline lookup yields CDR1 SGHTS and CDR2 YDEGEE. CDR3 length: 12 residues. Trimming stripped 0 bases from V and 6 bases from J, with 6 bases between. CDR3 sequence (DNA): TGTGCCAGCAGCTTGGGGGCCTCTGAAGCTTTCTTT. Its protein is CASSLGASEAFF.

CDR3 sequence reads: CASTGQGVGDTQYF. In DNA, the CDR3 is TGTGCCAGCACCGGACAGGGGGTCGGAGATACGCAGTATTTT. The chain carries TRBV6-1 and TRBJ2-3, with TRBD1 matching 10 bases. The trim removed 7 bases at V and 5 bases at J, leaving 6 bases unmatched. CDR3 length: 14 residues. In germline, CDR1 is MNHNS, CDR2 SASEGT.

V and J are TRBV18 and TRBJ2-7; 7 bases are shared with TRBD1. Trimming removed 1 base from V and 7 bases from J; junction bases left unmatched: 13. The CDR3 is 16 residues long. CDR1 and CDR2 from the germline V gene are KGHSH and LQKENI. The CDR3 loop reads CASSPQRTGPAGEQYF. The CDR3 nucleotides read TGTGCCAGCTCACCACAGAGGACAGGACCGGCGGGTGAGCAGTACTTC.

This chain uses TRBV5-6 with TRBJ2-5; 14 bases map to TRBD2. The DNA end lines up better with TRBJ2-7; the J call may be wrong. This CDR3 comprises 18 residues. Germline-derived CDR1 and CDR2 are SGHDT and YYEEEE. In nucleotides, the CDR3 is TGTGCCAGCAGCACCATAGATACTGGGACTAGCGGGAGAGGCGAGCAGTACTTC. It yields the protein CASSTIDTGTSGRGEQYF.

The chain links TRBV19 to TRBJ1-5; D gene uncertain. The CDR3 totals 16 residues. V dropped 4 bases and J dropped 0 bases, with 13 bases sitting between them. CDR1 LNHDA and CDR2 SQIVND come from the germline V gene (reference sequence). In DNA, the CDR3 is TGTGCCAGTAGTACCAGAGGACGGCCTAGCAATCAGCCCCAGCATTTT. Protein sequence: CASSTRGRPSNQPQHF.

The chain uses TRBV5-6 and TRBJ2-7, with D possibly called TRBD1 or TRBD2 (6 bases each). The ends were cut back, 0 bases at V and 4 bases at J, with 11 bases in the middle. The CDR3 is made up of 14 amino acids. CDR1 is SGHDT and CDR2 is YYEEEE in the germline V gene. The CDR3 nucleotides read TGTGCCAGCAGCTTGGAAGGGGGGAGTTACGAGCAGTACTTC. Translating it yields CASSLEGGSYEQYF.

This rearrangement joins TRBV7-9 to TRBJ1-1, with 7 bases identical to TRBD1. The CDR3 has 13 residues. The ends lost 3 bases at V and 3 bases at J; junction bases unmatched: 1. Germline CDR1 reads SEHNR; CDR2 reads FQNEAQ (reference sequence). CDR3 region: CASSFQGDTEAFF. CDR3 nucleotide sequence: TGTGCCAGCAGCTTCCAGGGGGACACTGAAGCTTTCTTT.

The J gene is TRBJ2-1, the V gene TRBV18, with D unresolved. V lost 0 bases to trimming and J lost 0 bases, with 6 bases between them. The CDR3 loop spans 15 amino acids. CDR1 and CDR2 (germline): KGHSH, LQKENI. The CDR3: CASSPPYSSYNEQFF. In DNA, the CDR3 is TGTGCCAGCTCACCACCGTATAGCTCCTACAATGAGCAGTTCTTC. The variable domain in full, with the rest retrieved from reference TRBV18 and TRBJ2-1, is NAGVMQNPRHLVRRRGQEARLRCSPMKGHSHVYWYRQLPEEGLKFMVYLQKENIIDESGMPKERFSAEFPKEGPSILRIQQVVRGDSAAYFCASSPPYSSYNEQFFGPGTRLTVL.

Only one count was recorded for this clone. The chain couples TRBV18 to TRBJ2-2; possibly TRBD1 for D (6 bases). The CDR3 is 16 residues long. The germline CDR1 and CDR2 sequences are KGHSH and LQKENI. With 9 bases removed from V and 2 bases from J, the gap between germline ends came to 19 bases. The CDR3 protein is CASSGPPGQNTGELFF. CDR3 DNA: TGTGCCAGTTCCGGCCCCCCGGGACAAAACACCGGGGAGCTGTTTTTT. The whole variable domain, remainder taken from reference TRBV18 and TRBJ2-2, is NAGVMQNPRHLVRRRGQEARLRCSPMKGHSHVYWYRQLPEEGLKFMVYLQKENIIDESGMPKERFSAEFPKEGPSILRIQQVVRGDSAAYFCASSGPPGQNTGELFFGEGSRLTVL.

This rearrangement joins TRBV25-1 to TRBJ2-7, with 7 positions matching TRBD1. With 4 bases clipped from V and 6 bases from J, the junction kept 3 bases outside the gene matches. This CDR3 is 12 amino acids long. Germline V CDR1 and CDR2: MGHDK, SYGVNS. Written as DNA, the CDR3 is TGTGCCAGCAGTGCCACAGGGGTCGAGCAGTACGTC. Translated, it gives CASSATGVEQYV.

A remark on this clone: A much larger clone is a single base away; this may be a read error. Different DNA sequences within this sample yield the same CDR3. The V call is TRBV27, the J call TRBJ2-3; 10 bases fit TRBD2. CDR1 MNHEY and CDR2 SMNVEV come from the germline V gene (reference sequence). The trim removed 3 bases at V and 4 bases at J, leaving 19 bases unmatched. The CDR3 has 20 residues. CDR3 DNA sequence: TGTGCCAGCAGTTTCCTCGCGCTAGCGGGAGTCGGGCCTTTGGCAGATACGCAGTATTTT. It encodes CASSFLALAGVGPLADTQYF.

The chain links TRBV19 to TRBJ1-1; D is possibly TRBD1 (6 bases). With 5 bases removed from V and 4 bases from J, the gap between germline ends came to 8 bases. The germline CDR1 and CDR2 sequences are LNHDA and SQIVND (reference sequence). This CDR3 region has 12 residues. The CDR3: CASSQGTTEAFF. CDR3 bases: TGTGCCAGTAGTCAGGGGACCACTGAAGCTTTCTTT.

The chain is built from TRBV4-1 and TRBJ2-1; D not resolved. Germline loops: CDR1 MGHRA, CDR2 YSYEKL. There are 16 residues in the CDR3. V was cut by 0 bases and J by 1 base, with 10 bases left in between. DNA of the CDR3: TGCGCCAGCAGCCAAGATGGCCTAGTATCCTACAATGAGCAGTTCTTC. It yields the protein CASSQDGLVSYNEQFF.

The chain links TRBV10-3 to TRBJ2-1; 9 positions agree with TRBD1. The V and J ends lost 5 bases and 3 bases, in that order; junction bases with no gene match: 11. Germline CDR1 and CDR2: ENHRY and SYGVKD. CDR3 length: 17 residues. The DNA of the CDR3 is TGTGCCATCAGTCCCGGGACAGGGAAAGACGGCTACAATGAGCAGTTCTTC. Its protein is CAISPGTGKDGYNEQFF.

The V gene is TRBV4-2, the J gene TRBJ2-2; D ambiguous. Trimming pared 0 bases from V and 3 bases from J, leaving 5 bases between. The CDR3 covers 14 residues. Germline loops: CDR1 LGHNA, CDR2 YNFKEQ. The CDR3 nucleotides read TGTGCCAGCAGCCAAGATCTGGACACCGGGGAGCTGTTTTTT. It specifies CASSQDLDTGELFF.

The chain employs TRBV19 and TRBJ2-3; D is uncertain. The CDR3 runs 14 residues. Germline V gene sequence: CDR1 LNHDA, CDR2 SQIVND (reference sequence). V lost 5 bases and J 0 bases, leaving 9 bases between the germline ends. This CDR3 reads CASSYSASTDTQYF. Here the CDR3 DNA reads TGTGCCAGTAGTTACAGTGCTAGCACAGATACGCAGTATTTT.

This clone was counted a single time. This chain joins TRBV5-6 and TRBJ2-5; TRBD2 aligns across 12 bases. Losses at the gene ends were 0 bases for V and 3 bases for J; bases not matched to a gene: 6. The CDR3 spans 17 residues. The germline gives CDR1 SGHDT, CDR2 YYEEEE. The CDR3 sequence is CASSLGLAGGLKETQYF. The CDR3 coding sequence is TGTGCCAGCAGCTTGGGCCTAGCGGGAGGGTTAAAAGAGACCCAGTACTTC.

The V call is TRBV5-1, the J call TRBJ1-2; the D is unclear. Trimming pared 0 bases from V and 2 bases from J, leaving 8 bases between. Germline lookup yields CDR1 SGHRS and CDR2 YFSETQ. The CDR3 loop spans 14 amino acids. CDR3 amino acids: CASSLATSNYGYTF. CDR3 bases: TGCGCCAGCAGCTTGGCCACATCGAACTATGGCTACACCTTC.

V and J are TRBV15 and TRBJ2-2; D call uncertain. Germline V lookup: CDR1 LNHNV, CDR2 YYDKDF (reference sequence). The CDR3 extends over 14 amino acids. V was clipped by 1 base and J by 3 bases, with 6 bases between them. Here the CDR3 DNA reads TGTGCCACCAGCAGAGGGGTCGACACCGGGGAGCTGTTTTTT. It codes for CATSRGVDTGELFF.

This clone has a handful of counts. The chain links TRBV2 to TRBJ2-6; 7 positions agree with TRBD1. This CDR3 spans 17 amino acids. With 6 bases clipped from V and 0 bases from J, the junction kept 8 bases outside the gene matches. Germline CDR1 and CDR2: SNHLY and FYNNEI. The CDR3 sequence: CASSLTGTASGANVLTF. The CDR3 nucleotides are TGTGCCAGCAGCCTAACCGGGACAGCCTCTGGGGCCAACGTCCTGACTTTC.

The genes are TRBV6-5 and TRBJ1-5; TRBD1 matches 10 bases. The V gene's germline CDR1 is MNHEY and CDR2 SVGAGI. After removal of 6 bases from V and 6 bases from J, the junction contained 2 bases not matched to a gene. The length of the CDR3 is 13 residues. The CDR3 nucleotides are TGTGCCAGCAGGACAGGGGGCGGTCAGCCCCAGCATTTT. Translated, it gives CASRTGGGQPQHF.

The J gene is TRBJ2-7, the V gene TRBV4-3; D is unresolved. CDR1 and CDR2 (germline): LGHNA, YSLEER. CDR3 length: 15 amino acids. V was shortened by 0 bases and J by 4 bases, with 13 bases between the two germline ends. CDR3 protein: CASSQDAQRRYEQYV. The CDR3 nucleotides are TGCGCCAGCAGCCAAGATGCCCAGAGGCGGTACGAGCAGTACGTC.

The chain employs TRBV25-1 and TRBJ2-2; 13 bases are shared with TRBD2. The CDR3 loop spans 17 amino acids. The germline gives CDR1 MGHDK, CDR2 SYGVNS. With V trimmed by 0 bases and J by 6 bases, 4 bases remained unmatched. CDR3 residues: CASSEYWGLAGPGELFF. In nucleotides, the CDR3 is TGTGCCAGCAGTGAATATTGGGGACTAGCGGGACCCGGGGAGCTGTTTTTT. The full variable domain, in which reference TRBV25-1 and TRBJ2-2 provide the parts outside the CDR3, is EADIYQTPRYLVIGTGKKITLECSQTMGHDKMYWYQQDPGMELHLIHYSYGVNSTEKGDLSSESTVSRIRTEHFPLTLESARPSHTSQYLCASSEYWGLAGPGELFFGEGSRLTVL.

The CDR3 loop reads CASSLDNGGEAFF. The CDR3 bases are TGCGCCAGCAGCTTGGATAACGGGGGAGAAGCTTTCTTT. The chain combines TRBV5-1 with TRBJ1-1; D might be TRBD1 (5 bases). V was shortened by 0 bases and J by 8 bases, with 11 bases between the two germline ends. Germline-derived CDR1 and CDR2 are SGHRS and YFSETQ. The CDR3 consists of 13 residues.

V gene TRBV25-1 combines with J gene TRBJ2-7, with D hard to call. Trimming took off 5 bases at V and 4 bases at J, with 6 bases between the two ends. The CDR3 totals 11 residues. Germline assignment: CDR1 MGHDK and CDR2 SYGVNS. The CDR3 DNA reads TGTGCCAGCAGTAAAACGTACGAGCAGTACTTC. This encodes CASSKTYEQYF.

This clone was seen only a few times. The chain is built from TRBV27 and TRBJ2-6; no firm D call. Germline V CDR1 and CDR2: MNHEY, SMNVEV (reference sequence). Trimming removed 6 bases from V and 2 bases from J, with 11 bases in between. The CDR3 extends over 15 amino acids. The CDR3 bases are TGTGCCAGCAGGGGGTACGGGCCTGGGGCCAACGTCCTGACTTTC. It encodes CASRGYGPGANVLTF.

The genes are TRBV5-4 and TRBJ2-1, with 14 nucleotides matching TRBD2. The CDR3 length is 16 residues. CDR1 and CDR2 (germline): SGHNT, YYREEE (reference sequence). Trimming cost V 4 bases and J 10 bases; bases outside gene matches: 10. The CDR3 bases are TGTGCCAGCAGCCCGACTAGCGGGAGGGCCGCAAGAGAGCAGTTCTTC. It is translated as CASSPTSGRAAREQFF. Full variable domain (rest looked up from reference TRBV5-4 and TRBJ2-1): ETGVTQSPTHLIKTRGQQVTLRCSSQSGHNTVSWYQQALGQGPQFIFQYYREEENGRGNFPPRFSGLQFPNYSSELNVNALELDDSALYLCASSPTSGRAAREQFFGPGTRLTVL.

The CDR3 DNA sequence: TGTGCCAGCAGTCAAGCGGGACGGAACCAAGAGACCCAGTACTTC. Its protein is CASSQAGRNQETQYF. The V and J genes are TRBV11-2 and TRBJ2-5; TRBD2 aligns across 7 bases. Germline CDR1 is SGHAT and CDR2 is FQNNGV. After removal of 6 bases from V and 0 bases from J, the junction contained 7 bases not matched to a gene. There are 15 residues in the CDR3.

This clone came up a few times. This sequence joins TRBV14 and TRBJ1-2; no firm D call. V was cut by 8 bases and J by 2 bases, with 12 bases left in between. This CDR3 region has 13 residues. Germline lookup yields CDR1 SGHDN and CDR2 FVKESK. In nucleotides, the CDR3 is TGTGCCAGCGTGGGCCCGGTGAACTATGGCTACACCTTC. Translating it yields CASVGPVNYGYTF.

This rearrangement joins TRBV5-4 to TRBJ2-5, with TRBD1 as a possible D gene (6 bases). Germline-derived CDR1 and CDR2 are SGHNT and YYREEE (reference sequence). The V gene lost 2 bases and the J gene lost 1 base, with 9 bases spanning the gap. The length of the CDR3 is 14 residues. CDR3 bases: TGTGCCAGCAGCTTCGGACAGAGCCAAGAGACCCAGTACTTC. It is translated as CASSFGQSQETQYF.